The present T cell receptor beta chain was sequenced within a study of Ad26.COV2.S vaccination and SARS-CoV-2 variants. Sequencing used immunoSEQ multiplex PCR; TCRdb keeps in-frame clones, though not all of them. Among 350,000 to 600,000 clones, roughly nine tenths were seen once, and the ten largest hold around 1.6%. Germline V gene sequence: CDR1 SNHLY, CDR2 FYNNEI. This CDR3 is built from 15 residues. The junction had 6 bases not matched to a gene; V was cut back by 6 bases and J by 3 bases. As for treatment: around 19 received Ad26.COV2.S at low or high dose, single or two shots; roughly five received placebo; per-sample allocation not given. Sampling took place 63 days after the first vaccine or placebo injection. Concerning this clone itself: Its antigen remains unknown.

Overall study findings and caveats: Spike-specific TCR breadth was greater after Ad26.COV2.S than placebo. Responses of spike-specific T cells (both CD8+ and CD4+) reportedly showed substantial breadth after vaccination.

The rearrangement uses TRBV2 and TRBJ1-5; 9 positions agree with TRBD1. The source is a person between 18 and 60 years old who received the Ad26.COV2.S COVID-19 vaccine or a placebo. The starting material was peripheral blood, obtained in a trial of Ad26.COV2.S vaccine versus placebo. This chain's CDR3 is CASRGGQGNNQPQHF. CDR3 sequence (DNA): TGTGCCAGCAGGGGAGGACAGGGGAACAATCAGCCCCAGCATTTT.